This T cell receptor beta chain was sequenced in a study of blood T cell repertoires in COVID-19. Germline V gene sequence: CDR1 SGDLS, CDR2 YYNGEE. This CDR3 is 16 amino acids long. Trimming took off 0 bases at V and 7 bases at J, with 17 bases between the two ends. Under the authors' procedure: Reference gene primer amplification gave nucleated cell count estimates. Here immunoSEQ multiplex PCR was the method, and the copy in TCRdb shows in-frame clones only, minus some. The DNA was the basis for D and trimming; V, J and clone size are from that table. The sample yields about 310,000 clones, roughly 91% seen once. This study enrolled people aged about 18 to 90 from about two dozen US geographic areas.

V usage is TRBV9 and J usage is TRBJ2-1; a possible D gene is TRBD2 (6 bases). The specimen was PBMCs or T cells enriched from blood (not recorded which). The receptor was derived from a woman in her thirties who had recovered from COVID-19. The CDR3 DNA is TGTGCCAGCAGCGTAGGAACGGGAGCTTTAGGAAATGAGCAGTTCTTC. Amino acids: CASSVGTGALGNEQFF.